The entry below describes one T cell receptor (beta chain). The CDR3 is made up of 16 amino acids. In germline, CDR1 is LGHNA, CDR2 YNFKEQ. Trimming cost V 0 bases and J 2 bases, with 14 bases left between them. The data originate from a study of OX40 agonist ivuxolimab in advanced cancers. Data came from immunoSEQ multiplex PCR; TCRdb stores just in-frame clones and leaves some out. The sample carries 30,000 to 45,000 clones, about 87% recorded once. J is TRBJ2-7 and V is TRBV4-2; D could derive from TRBD1 or TRBD2 (5 bases each). The TCR comes from an adult with an advanced solid tumor such as melanoma, head and neck, liver or kidney cancer. The sample was CD4+ or CD8+ T cells sorted from blood, taken in a trial of the OX40 agonist ivuxolimab. The CDR3 protein is CASSQDGLGPTYEQYF. CDR3 bases: TGTGCCAGCAGCCAAGACGGTCTGGGACCGACCTACGAGCAGTACTTC.